Below, 9 T cell receptor beta chains from the same sample are listed, as sequenced in a study of T-cell memory formation after mild COVID-19. TCRdb reanalysed the 5' RACE reads using MiXCR and keeps one entry per CDR3 protein. The sample has about 400,000 distinct CDR3 sequences; 15% to 20% are singletons. The source material was PBMCs or a T cell subset sorted from them (not recorded which). The receptor set was obtained from a man in his late teens or twenties who had mild COVID-19 (a few samples of this study predate the infection). Cell type and time point are not known.

This clonotype was observed many times. The junction departs from germline at one end; a sequencing error may be responsible. The chain recombines TRBV12-3 or TRBV12-4 with TRBJ2-7, with D perhaps TRBD2 (7 bases). The CDR3 covers 12 residues. The chain's CDR3 is CASSLEGAGARF. The CDR3 nucleotides read TGTGCCAGCAGTTTAGAAGGGGCGGGGGCCCGTTTC.

Here the CDR3 reads CSVAIGSSYEQYF. Here the CDR3 DNA reads TGCAGCGTTGCGATTGGCAGCTCCTACGAGCAGTACTTC. The chain employs TRBV29-1 and TRBJ2-7; D remains ambiguous. Trimming left V 4 bases short and J 0 bases short, with 10 bases between. The germline V gene has CDR1 SQVTM and CDR2 ANQGSEA. This CDR3 spans 13 amino acids.

The table lists this clonotype with a few counts. V is TRBV19 and J is TRBJ2-1; D is perhaps TRBD2 (7 bases). CDR3 size: 15 residues. Deletions cut 5 bases from V and 6 bases from J, with 17 bases between. Germline CDR1 LNHDA, CDR2 SQIVND (reference sequence). Here the CDR3 reads CASSVRDKRGNEQFF. The CDR3 nucleotides read TGTGCCAGTAGTGTCCGGGACAAGCGGGGCAATGAGCAGTTCTTC.

This clonotype was detected a few times. The chain has TRBV19 and TRBJ2-7; a possible D gene is TRBD1 (6 bases). The V gene's germline CDR1 is LNHDA and CDR2 SQIVND (reference sequence). This CDR3 comprises 14 residues. Trimming took off 1 base at V and 0 bases at J, with 7 bases between the two ends. The CDR3 here is CASSIADSSYEQYF. DNA of the CDR3: TGTGCCAGTAGTATAGCGGACAGCTCCTACGAGCAGTACTTC.

The chain employs TRBV7-2 and TRBJ1-6; D is perhaps TRBD1 (5 bases). Germline values: CDR1 SGHTA, CDR2 FQGNSA. There are 16 residues in the CDR3. V lost 1 base and J lost 15, with 22 bases in between. The CDR3 nucleotides read TGTGCCAGCAGCTTAGACCCTAGGGGACGGCCTGAGATCCTCCACTTT. The encoded protein is CASSLDPRGRPEILHF. The full variable domain, in which reference TRBV7-2 and TRBJ1-6 provide the parts outside the CDR3, is GAGVSQSPSNKVTEKGKDVELRCDPISGHTALYWYRQSLGQGLEFLIYFQGNSAPDKSGLPSDRFSAERTGGSVSTLTIQRTQQEDSAVYLCASSLDPRGRPEILHFGNGTRLTVT.

This rearrangement joins TRBV6-5 to TRBJ1-4, with D possibly matching TRBD1 (5 bases). The V end lost 4 bases, the J end lost 6 bases, and 12 bases lay between the germline ends. Germline loops: CDR1 MNHEY, CDR2 SVGAGI. The CDR3 has 14 residues. CDR3 in amino acids: CASSSHGTDEKLFF. The CDR3 coding sequence is TGTGCCAGCAGTTCCCACGGGACCGATGAAAAACTGTTTTTT.

This clonotype showed up just a few times. This rearrangement joins TRBV20-1 to TRBJ1-3; 7 bases are shared with TRBD1. Germline V CDR1 and CDR2: DFQATT, SNEGSKA (reference sequence). Unmatched junction bases numbered 6, after V lost 6 bases and J lost 4 bases. The CDR3 consists of 13 residues. CDR3 region: CSARTGYGNTIYF. In DNA form, the CDR3 reads TGCAGTGCGAGGACAGGTTACGGAAACACCATATATTTT.

This clonotype was detected only a few times. This chain uses TRBV7-6 with TRBJ2-6, with 7 bases that match TRBD1. J gave up 3 bases and V 5 bases, and 4 bases lay outside the gene matches. CDR1 and CDR2 from the germline V gene are SGHVS and FNYEAQ. The CDR3 loop spans 15 amino acids. DNA for the CDR3: TGTGCCAGCAGCAAGACAGGGAGTGGGGCCAACGTCCTGACTTTC. It translates to CASSKTGSGANVLTF.

This clonotype turned up a few times. The chain employs TRBV4-2 and TRBJ2-3; 12 nucleotides align to TRBD1. CDR3 length: 15 residues. The germline V gene has CDR1 LGHNA and CDR2 YNFKEQ. Losses at the gene ends were 3 bases for V and 5 bases for J; bases not matched to a gene: 3. CDR3 sequence reads: CASSQGQGAIDTQYF. CDR3 nucleotide sequence: TGTGCCAGCAGCCAGGGACAGGGGGCGATAGATACGCAGTATTTT.